This record concerns one T cell receptor (beta chain) sequence. The antigen is unknown. This specimen belongs to a study of shared clonotypes between healthy human individuals. Trimming left V 5 bases short and J 6 bases short, with 7 bases between. The CDR3 runs to 11 residues. CDR1 and CDR2 (germline): SGHDN, FVKESK. Regarding the study as a whole: Apart from blood, nothing was sampled; tissue repertoires likely differ.

Sequencing used immunoSEQ multiplex PCR; TCRdb keeps in-frame clones, though not all of them. The repertoire has millions of clones, 90% to 95% of them found once; the top ten carry 0.1% to 0.15%. The clonotype comes from a man aged 18 to 30 in good health. Sequencing was done on a sample of naive CD4+ T cells sorted from blood. As for subset: CD45RA+ positively selected. The chain has TRBV14 and TRBJ1-1, with a possible D match to TRBD1 (5 bases). The DNA for the CDR3 is TGTGCCAGCAGCTTGGGGGCTGAAGCTTTCTTT. Translation gives CASSLGAEAFF.